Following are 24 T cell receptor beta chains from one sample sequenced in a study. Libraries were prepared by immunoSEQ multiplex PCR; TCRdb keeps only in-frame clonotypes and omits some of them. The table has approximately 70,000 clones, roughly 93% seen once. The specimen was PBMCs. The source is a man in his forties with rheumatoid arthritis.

This CDR3 is CASRPPSSGNTIYF. CDR3 nucleotide sequence: TGTGCCAGCAGACCTCCGAGCTCTGGAAACACCATATATTTT. This chain links TRBV6-5 with TRBJ1-3; D ambiguous. Germline V gene data show CDR1 as MNHEY and CDR2 as SVGAGI. V was cut by 6 bases and J by 0 bases, with 9 bases left in between. The CDR3 has 14 residues.

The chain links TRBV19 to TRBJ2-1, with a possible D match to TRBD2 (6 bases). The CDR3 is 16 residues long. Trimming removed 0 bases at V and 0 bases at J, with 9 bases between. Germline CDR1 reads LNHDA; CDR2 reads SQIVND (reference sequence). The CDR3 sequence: CASSIDVAVSYNEQFF. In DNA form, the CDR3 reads TGTGCCAGTAGTATAGACGTAGCGGTCTCCTACAATGAGCAGTTCTTC.

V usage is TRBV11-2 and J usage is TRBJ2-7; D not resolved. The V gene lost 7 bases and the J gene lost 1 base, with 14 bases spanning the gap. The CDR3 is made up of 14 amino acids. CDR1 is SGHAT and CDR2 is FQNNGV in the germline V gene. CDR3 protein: CASTFGGTSYEQYF. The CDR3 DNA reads TGTGCCAGCACGTTTGGCGGTACTTCCTACGAGCAGTACTTC.

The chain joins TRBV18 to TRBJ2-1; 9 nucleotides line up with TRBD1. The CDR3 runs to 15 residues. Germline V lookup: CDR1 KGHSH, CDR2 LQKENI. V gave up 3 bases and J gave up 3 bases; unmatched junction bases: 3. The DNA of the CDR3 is TGTGCCAGCTCACCCGGGACAGGGAACTACAATGAGCAGTTCTTC. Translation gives CASSPGTGNYNEQFF.

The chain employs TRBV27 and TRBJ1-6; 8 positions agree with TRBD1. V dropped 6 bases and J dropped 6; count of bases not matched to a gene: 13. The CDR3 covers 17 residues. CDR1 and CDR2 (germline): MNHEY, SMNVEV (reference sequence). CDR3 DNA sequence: TGTGCCAGCAGAACCCGGGGACAGGCCTTCGGTAATTCACCCCTCCACTTT. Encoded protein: CASRTRGQAFGNSPLHF.

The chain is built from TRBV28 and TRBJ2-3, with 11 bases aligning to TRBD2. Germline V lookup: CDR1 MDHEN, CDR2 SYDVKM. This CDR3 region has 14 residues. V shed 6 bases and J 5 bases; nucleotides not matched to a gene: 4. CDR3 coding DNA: TGTGCCAGCAGCGCACTAGCGGGAGAAGATACGCAGTATTTT. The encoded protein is CASSALAGEDTQYF.

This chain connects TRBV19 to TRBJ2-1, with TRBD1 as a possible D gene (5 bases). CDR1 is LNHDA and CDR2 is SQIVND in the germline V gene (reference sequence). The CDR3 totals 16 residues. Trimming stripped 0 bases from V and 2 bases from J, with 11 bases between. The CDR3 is CASSIDLGRAYNEQFF. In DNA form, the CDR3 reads TGTGCCAGTAGTATAGATCTAGGCAGGGCCTACAATGAGCAGTTCTTC.

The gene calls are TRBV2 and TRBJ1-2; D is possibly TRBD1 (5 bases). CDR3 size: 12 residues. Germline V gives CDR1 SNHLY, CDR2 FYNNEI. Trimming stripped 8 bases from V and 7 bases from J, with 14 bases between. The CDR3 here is CASAQEIGGYTF. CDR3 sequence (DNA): TGTGCCAGCGCACAGGAGATAGGTGGCTACACCTTC.

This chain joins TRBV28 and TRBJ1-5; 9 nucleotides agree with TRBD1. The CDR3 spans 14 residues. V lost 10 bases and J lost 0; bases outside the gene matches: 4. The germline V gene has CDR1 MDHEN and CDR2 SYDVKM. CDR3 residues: CAITGGLSNQPQHF. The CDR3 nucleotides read TGTGCCATCACAGGGGGCCTTAGCAATCAGCCCCAGCATTTT. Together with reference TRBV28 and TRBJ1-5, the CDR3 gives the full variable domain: DVKVTQSSRYLVKRTGEKVFLECVQDMDHENMFWYRQDPGLGLRLIYFSYDVKMKEKGDIPEGYSVSREKKERFSLILESASTNQTSMYLCAITGGLSNQPQHFGDGTRLSIL.

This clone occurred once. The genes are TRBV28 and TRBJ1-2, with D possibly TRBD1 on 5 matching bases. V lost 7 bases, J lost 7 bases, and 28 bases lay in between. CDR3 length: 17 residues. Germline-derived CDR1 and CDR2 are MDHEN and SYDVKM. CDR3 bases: TGTGCCAGCACTTCAACCCTGCCCAGGACATCTATCTCTGGCTACACCTTC. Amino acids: CASTSTLPRTSISGYTF.

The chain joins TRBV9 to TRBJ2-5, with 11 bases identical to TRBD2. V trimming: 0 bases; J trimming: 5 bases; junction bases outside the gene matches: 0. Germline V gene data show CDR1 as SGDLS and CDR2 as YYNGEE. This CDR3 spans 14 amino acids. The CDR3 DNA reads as TGTGCCAGCAGCGTAGGGACTAGCGGGGAGACCCAGTACTTC. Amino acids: CASSVGTSGETQYF.

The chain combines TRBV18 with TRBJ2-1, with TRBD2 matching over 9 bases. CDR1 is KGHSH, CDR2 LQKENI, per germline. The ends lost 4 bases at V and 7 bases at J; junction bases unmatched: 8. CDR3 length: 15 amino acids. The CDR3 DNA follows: TGTGCCAGCTCACTATTAGCGGGAGTGGGTAATGAGCAGTTCTTC. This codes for CASSLLAGVGNEQFF.

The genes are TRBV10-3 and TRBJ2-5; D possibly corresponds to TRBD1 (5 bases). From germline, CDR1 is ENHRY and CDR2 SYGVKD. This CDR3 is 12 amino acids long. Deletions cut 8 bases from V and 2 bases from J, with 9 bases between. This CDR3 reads CAIGNRQETQYF. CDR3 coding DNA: TGTGCCATCGGGAACAGGCAAGAGACCCAGTACTTC.

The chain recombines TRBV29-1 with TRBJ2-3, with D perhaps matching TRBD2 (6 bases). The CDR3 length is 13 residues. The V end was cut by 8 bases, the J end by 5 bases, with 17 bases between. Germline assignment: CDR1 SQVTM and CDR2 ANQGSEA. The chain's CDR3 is CSPRPEGGDTQYF. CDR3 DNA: TGCAGCCCGAGACCCGAGGGAGGAGATACGCAGTATTTT.

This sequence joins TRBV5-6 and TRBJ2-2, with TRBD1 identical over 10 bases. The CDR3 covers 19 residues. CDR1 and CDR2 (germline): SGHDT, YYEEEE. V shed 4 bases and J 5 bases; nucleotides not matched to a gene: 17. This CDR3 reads CASSHPIPSPGQGTGELFF. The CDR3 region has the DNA TGTGCCAGCAGCCACCCGATCCCCTCCCCGGGACAGGGGACCGGGGAGCTGTTTTTT.

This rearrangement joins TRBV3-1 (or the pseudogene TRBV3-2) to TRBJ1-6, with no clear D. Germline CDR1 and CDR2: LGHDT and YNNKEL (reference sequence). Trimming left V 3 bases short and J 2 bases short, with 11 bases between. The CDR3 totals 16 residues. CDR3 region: CASSQGGTTYNSPLHF. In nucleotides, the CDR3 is TGTGCCAGCAGCCAGGGAGGAACCACCTATAATTCACCCCTCCACTTT.

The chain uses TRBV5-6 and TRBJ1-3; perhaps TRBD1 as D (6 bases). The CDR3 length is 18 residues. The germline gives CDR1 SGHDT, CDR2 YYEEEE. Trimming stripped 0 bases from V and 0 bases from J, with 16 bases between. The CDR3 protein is CASSLGLQGHYSGNTIYF. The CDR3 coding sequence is TGTGCCAGCAGCTTGGGGCTACAGGGCCATTACTCTGGAAACACCATATATTTT.

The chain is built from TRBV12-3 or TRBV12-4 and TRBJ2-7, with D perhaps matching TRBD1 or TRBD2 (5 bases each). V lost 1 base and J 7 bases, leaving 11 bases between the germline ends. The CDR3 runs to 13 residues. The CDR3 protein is CASSLGGSNEQYF. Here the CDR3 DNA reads TGTGCCAGCAGTTTAGGGGGGAGTAATGAGCAGTACTTC.

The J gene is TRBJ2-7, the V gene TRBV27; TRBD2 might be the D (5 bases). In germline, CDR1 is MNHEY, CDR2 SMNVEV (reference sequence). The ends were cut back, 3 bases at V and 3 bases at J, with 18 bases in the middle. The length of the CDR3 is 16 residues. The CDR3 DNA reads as TGTGCCAGCAGTTTCACCTCCACTAGTAGCAGCTACGAGCAGTACTTC. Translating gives CASSFTSTSSSYEQYF.

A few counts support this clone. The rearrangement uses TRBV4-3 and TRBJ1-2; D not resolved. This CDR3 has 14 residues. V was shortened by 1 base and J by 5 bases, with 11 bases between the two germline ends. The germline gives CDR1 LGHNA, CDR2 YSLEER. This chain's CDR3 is CASSQGTGTYGYTF. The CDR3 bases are TGCGCCAGCAGCCAAGGGACGGGCACTTATGGCTACACCTTC.

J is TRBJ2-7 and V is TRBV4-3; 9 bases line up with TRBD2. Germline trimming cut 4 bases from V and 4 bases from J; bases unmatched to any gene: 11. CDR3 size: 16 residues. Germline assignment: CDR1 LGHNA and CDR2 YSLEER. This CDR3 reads CASSPSGTSRSYEQYF. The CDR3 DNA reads TGCGCCAGCAGCCCCTCCGGGACTAGCAGATCGTACGAGCAGTACTTC.

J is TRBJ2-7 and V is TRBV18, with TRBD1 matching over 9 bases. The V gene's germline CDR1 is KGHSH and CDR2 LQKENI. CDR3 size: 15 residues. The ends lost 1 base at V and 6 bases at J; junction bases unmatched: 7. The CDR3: CASSPRQGGDSEQYF. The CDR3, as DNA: TGTGCCAGCTCACCACGACAGGGGGGCGATTCCGAGCAGTACTTC.

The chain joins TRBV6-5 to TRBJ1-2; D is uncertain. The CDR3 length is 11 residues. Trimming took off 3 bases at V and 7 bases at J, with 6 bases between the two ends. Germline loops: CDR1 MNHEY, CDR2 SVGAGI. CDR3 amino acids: CASSYRGGYTF. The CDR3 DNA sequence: TGTGCCAGCAGTTATCGGGGTGGCTACACCTTC.

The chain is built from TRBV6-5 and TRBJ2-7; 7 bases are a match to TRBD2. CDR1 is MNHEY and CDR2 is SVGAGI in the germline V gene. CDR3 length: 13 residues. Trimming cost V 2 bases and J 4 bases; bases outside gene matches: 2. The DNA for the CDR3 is TGTGCCAGCAGTTACCGACTAGCTTACGAGCAGTACTTC. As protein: CASSYRLAYEQYF.